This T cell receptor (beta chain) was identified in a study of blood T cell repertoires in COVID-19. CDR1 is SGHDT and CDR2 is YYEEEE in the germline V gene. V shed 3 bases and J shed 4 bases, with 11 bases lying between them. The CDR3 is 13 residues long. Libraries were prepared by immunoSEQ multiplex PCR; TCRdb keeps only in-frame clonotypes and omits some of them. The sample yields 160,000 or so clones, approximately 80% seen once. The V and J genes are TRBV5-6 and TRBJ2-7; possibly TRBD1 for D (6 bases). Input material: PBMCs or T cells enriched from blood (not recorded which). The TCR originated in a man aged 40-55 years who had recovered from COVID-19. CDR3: CASSYLQGYEQYF. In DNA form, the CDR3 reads TGTGCCAGCAGCTACCTACAGGGATACGAGCAGTACTTC.